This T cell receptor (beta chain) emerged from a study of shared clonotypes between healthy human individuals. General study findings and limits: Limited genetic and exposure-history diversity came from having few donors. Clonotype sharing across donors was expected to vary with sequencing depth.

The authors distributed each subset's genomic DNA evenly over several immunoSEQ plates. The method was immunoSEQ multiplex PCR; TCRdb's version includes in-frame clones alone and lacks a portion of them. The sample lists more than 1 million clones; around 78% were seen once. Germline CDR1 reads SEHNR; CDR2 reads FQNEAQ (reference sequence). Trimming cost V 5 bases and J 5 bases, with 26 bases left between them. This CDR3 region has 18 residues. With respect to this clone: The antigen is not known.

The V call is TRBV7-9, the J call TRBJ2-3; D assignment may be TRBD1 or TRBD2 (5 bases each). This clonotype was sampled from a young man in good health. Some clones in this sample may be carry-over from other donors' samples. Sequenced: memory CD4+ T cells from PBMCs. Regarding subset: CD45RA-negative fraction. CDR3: CASSPTRFHRDVLDTQYF. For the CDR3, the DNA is TGTGCCAGCAGCCCAACGAGATTCCATCGGGACGTTCTAGATACGCAGTATTTT.